This TCR beta chain emerged from a study of shared clonotypes between healthy human individuals (dated by TCRdb to the early 2020s). Context from the whole study: The cohort included three men and a couple of women between 18 and 49 years of age. Between about 0.94 and 8.9 billion PBMCs per donor were obtained by leukapheresis. Different laboratories and diverse techniques were used to prepare libraries and sequence TCR repertoires, to increase sequencing depth and limit assay-specific biases. To estimate repertoire size and how much clonotypes are shared between individuals, the study performed deep sequencing of blood TCR repertoires from a handful of healthy adults. For each donor, three plates each were used for CD4 naive and CD4 memory, two plates were used for CD8 naive, and one plate was used for CD8 memory.

Donors were healthy HIV-negative adults with no recently reported acute infections or vaccinations. All donors were Caucasian adults living in Nashville, Tennessee, USA. CD4+ T cells were enriched by magnetic negative selection; naive cells were then positively selected on CD45RA, and the negative fraction formed the memory subset. Blood was collected by leukapheresis, and PBMCs were isolated by Ficoll-Histopaque density gradient centrifugation and then cryopreserved in liquid nitrogen vapor phase. Analytical flow cytometry was used to check the purity and quantity of each magnetically sorted T cell population. Genomic DNA was isolated from each sorted fraction and quantified by UV absorbance on a Nanodrop 2000c. Using the deep immunoSEQ assay, TCR CDR3 regions were amplified from genomic DNA by multiplex PCR. Genomic DNA extracted from each cell subset was distributed evenly over all wells of several immunoSEQ 96-well plates, and each plate served as one replicate. For sorted subsets, about 0.2 ug genomic DNA, equal to tens of thousands of T cell genomes, was loaded into each replicate PCR. The purified libraries were quantified using a Qubit 3.0 fluorometer, sized with a Bioanalyzer 2100, and then quantified again using the KAPA Library Quantification kit. A separate single-read 150-cycle Illumina NextSeq 550 flow cell was used to sequence each immunoSEQ 96-well plate. Per the source publication's procedure: The immunoSEQ output contained only junctional sequences without quality scores, so filtering could not match that applied to full-length reads. Sequences were annotated with PyIR, a Python wrapper for IgBLAST v1.9, using IMGT germline references to assign V/J genes and CDR3. Reads were filtered out if the reads had weak V/J assignments (E-value above 1e-6), no CDR3, stop codons, out-of-frame junctions, or ambiguous translated residues. V3J clonotypes were defined as sequences sharing an identical inferred V gene, J gene, and CDR3 amino acid sequence. Percentage overlap between repertoires was calculated by dividing the number of shared unique clonotypes by the size of the smaller repertoire. Repertoire richness was assessed with RTK rarefaction, the Chao1 estimator, and Recon v2.1 estimates of unobserved clonotypes. Generation probabilities for all TCRbeta clonotypes obtained by the gDNA method from a handful of donors were computed using OLGA. TCRdb retrieved this table from immuneACCESS and kept in-frame rearrangements only. Not all clones are present; in checked studies, unresolved V genes account for under half, and no reason is known for the remainder. The DNA was the basis for D and trimming; V, J and clone size are from that table. A total of 850,000 to 1,100,000 clones appear in this sample, around 77% of them only once. The ten biggest clones cover roughly 0.9% of the sample.

For this clone: What antigen it recognizes has not been identified. It has no much larger one-base neighbor in the sample; base qualities were not kept.

The CDR3, from cysteine to phenylalanine, totals 12 residues. Only the CDR3 part of the read is kept: 36 bases, read in frame from the first base. CDR1 and CDR2 are drawn from the germline V gene: SNHLY, FYNNEI. The junction carries 4 bases between V and J, which are trimmed by 3 bases and 1 base respectively. Broad study findings and their caveats: Pairwise subsampling led to the expectation that sequencing depth would affect the degree of clonotype sharing among donors. Because the study included a small number of donors, the genetic and exposure-history diversity represented was limited. Higher generation probabilities were observed for clonotypes shared by all four sorted-subset donors than for non-shared clonotypes. When a handful of donors were compared, the shared fraction of clonotypes was about 5.2% for naive CD4, less than 4% for naive CD8, 2% to 2.5% for memory CD4, and around 0.4% for memory CD8. Naive subsets generally had larger estimated clonotype richness than memory subsets did. Sampling was restricted to blood, and TCR repertoires in tissue are likely to differ from TCR repertoires in blood. Incomplete sequencing was indicated by rarefaction of sorted-subset datasets, despite the large sequencing depth.

This chain is built from TRBV2 and TRBJ2-7, with the D gene call left open. The sample was memory CD4+ T cells from PBMCs. What this sample's cell subset or site label stands for: CD45RA-negative fraction. This TCR was recovered from a man younger than 35 in good health. Some clones in this sample may be carry-over from other donors' samples. The bases are TGTGCCAGCAGTGAGACTTCCTACGAGCAGTACTTC. Its translation is CASSETSYEQYF.